This T cell receptor (beta chain) was retrieved from a study of shared clonotypes between healthy human individuals. The CDR3 sequence is 16 residues long. Germline CDR1 KGHSH, CDR2 LQKENI. The V end lost 6 bases, the J end lost 6 bases, and 21 bases lay between the germline ends. Libraries were prepared by immunoSEQ multiplex PCR; TCRdb keeps only in-frame clonotypes and omits some of them. The table lists fewer than 3 million clones, around 92% of them singletons, with approximately 0.4% in the top ten. The chain carries TRBV18 and TRBJ2-1; D is undetermined. The receptor was derived from a man aged 18 to 30 in good health. Some clones in this sample may be carry-over from other donors' samples. Sample: naive CD4+ T cells from PBMCs. The subset: CD45RA+ positively selected. CDR3 sequence (DNA): TGTGCCAGCTCGCCTTTCTTGACCCTCCCGGGCAATGAGCAGTTCTTC. Translating it yields CASSPFLTLPGNEQFF. Full variable domain (rest looked up from reference TRBV18 and TRBJ2-1): NAGVMQNPRHLVRRRGQEARLRCSPMKGHSHVYWYRQLPEEGLKFMVYLQKENIIDESGMPKERFSAEFPKEGPSILRIQQVVRGDSAAYFCASSPFLTLPGNEQFFGPGTRLTVL.